This T cell receptor (beta chain) was captured by sequencing in a study of blood T cell repertoires in COVID-19. Turning to the study itself: COVID-19 samples collected from the United States, Italy and Spain covered acute and convalescent phases. PBMCs, B-cell-depleted T cells, or T cells provided the cDNA or gDNA that made up the material.

Original methodology: Amplification of reference gene primers was used by the study to estimate nucleated cell counts. TCRdb's table, derived via immunoSEQ multiplex PCR, lists solely in-frame clones and lacks some. D and trimming come from the DNA, and the V and J calls and clone size come from that table. The sample records fewer than 350,000 clones, about 85% being singletons. The sample consisted of peripheral blood. The clonotype was recovered from a woman aged 45-60 years with active or convalescent COVID-19.

In DNA form, the CDR3 reads TGCGCCAGCGTACAACTAGCGGGAGTGGTTACCGGGGAGCTGTTTTTT. Translating it yields CASVQLAGVVTGELFF. This chain uses TRBV23-1 with TRBJ2-2; TRBD2 agrees at 11 bases. TRBV23-1 is sorted into the ORF group, with uncertain function. The CDR3 sequence is 16 residues long. Unmatched junction bases numbered 10, after V lost 8 bases and J lost 5 bases.